This T cell receptor (beta chain) originates from a study of OX40 agonist ivuxolimab in advanced cancers. TCRdb keeps only in-frame clones here, not all; method: immunoSEQ multiplex PCR. The table includes 67,000 or so clones, over 80% detected once. This CDR3 comprises 15 residues. In germline, CDR1 is LNHDA, CDR2 SQIVND (reference sequence). Regarding this clone: A read error may account for a junction end that differs from germline.

The investigators sampled blood at baseline, at cycle 4 day 1, and at cycle 7 day 1. The sequence came from an adult with an advanced solid tumor such as melanoma, head and neck, liver or kidney cancer. This chain connects TRBV19 to TRBJ2-7; TRBD2 agrees at 7 bases. The sequences come from CD4+ or CD8+ T cells sorted from blood, collected in a trial of the OX40 agonist ivuxolimab. The DNA of the CDR3 is TGTGCCAGTAGTGCGCTGCTGGGACTACAATACGAGCAGCACTTC. The encoded protein is CASSALLGLQYEQHF.